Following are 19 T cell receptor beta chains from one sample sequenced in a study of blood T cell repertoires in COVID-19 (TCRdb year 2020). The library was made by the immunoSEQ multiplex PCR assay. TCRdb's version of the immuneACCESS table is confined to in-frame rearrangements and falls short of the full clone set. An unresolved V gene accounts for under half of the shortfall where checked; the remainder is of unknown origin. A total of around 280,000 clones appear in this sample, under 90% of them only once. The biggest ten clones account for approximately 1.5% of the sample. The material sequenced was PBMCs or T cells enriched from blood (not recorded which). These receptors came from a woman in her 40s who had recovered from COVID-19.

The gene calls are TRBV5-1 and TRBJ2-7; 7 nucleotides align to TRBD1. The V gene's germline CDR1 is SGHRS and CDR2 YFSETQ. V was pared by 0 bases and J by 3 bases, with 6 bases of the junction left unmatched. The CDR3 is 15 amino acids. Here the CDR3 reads CASSLDAGGYYEQYF. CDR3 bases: TGCGCCAGCAGCTTGGACGCAGGGGGTTACTACGAGCAGTACTTC.

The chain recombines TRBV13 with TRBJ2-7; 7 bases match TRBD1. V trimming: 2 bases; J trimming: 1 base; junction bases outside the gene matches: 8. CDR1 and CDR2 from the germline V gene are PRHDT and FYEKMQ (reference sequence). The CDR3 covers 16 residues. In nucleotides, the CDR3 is TGTGCCAGCAGCTTATCCGCCAGGGGGTTGTCCTACGAGCAGTACTTC. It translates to CASSLSARGLSYEQYF.

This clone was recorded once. The CDR3 protein is CASNKQGLANYGYTF. The CDR3 nucleotides read TGTGCCAGCAACAAACAGGGGCTAGCTAACTATGGCTACACCTTC. This chain connects TRBV2 to TRBJ1-2; 7 positions match TRBD1. Germline loops: CDR1 SNHLY, CDR2 FYNNEI. The CDR3 runs to 15 residues. Trimming took 7 bases from V and 0 from J; bases not matched to a gene: 8.

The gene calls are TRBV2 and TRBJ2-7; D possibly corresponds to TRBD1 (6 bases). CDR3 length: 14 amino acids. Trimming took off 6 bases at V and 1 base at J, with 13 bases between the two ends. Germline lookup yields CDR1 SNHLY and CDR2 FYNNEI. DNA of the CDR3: TGTGCCAGCAGGCAAAGTCAGGGGTCCTACGAGCAGTACTTC. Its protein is CASRQSQGSYEQYF.

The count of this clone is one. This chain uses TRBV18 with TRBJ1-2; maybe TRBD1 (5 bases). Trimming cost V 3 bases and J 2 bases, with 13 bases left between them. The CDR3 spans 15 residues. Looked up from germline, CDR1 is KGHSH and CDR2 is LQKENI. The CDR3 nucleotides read TGTGCCAGCTCACCCGGACAAACTGCGAACTATGGCTACACCTTC. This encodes CASSPGQTANYGYTF.

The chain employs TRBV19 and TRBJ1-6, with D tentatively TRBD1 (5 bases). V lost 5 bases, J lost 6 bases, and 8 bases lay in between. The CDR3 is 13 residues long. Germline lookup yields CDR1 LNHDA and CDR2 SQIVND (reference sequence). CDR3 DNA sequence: TGTGCCAGTAGTCTTCAGGGTAATTCACCCCTCCACTTT. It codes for CASSLQGNSPLHF.

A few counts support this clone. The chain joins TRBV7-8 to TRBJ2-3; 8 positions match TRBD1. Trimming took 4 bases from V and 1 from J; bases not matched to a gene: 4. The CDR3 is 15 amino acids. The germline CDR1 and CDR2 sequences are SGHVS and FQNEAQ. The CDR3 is CASSYTGQGTDTQYF. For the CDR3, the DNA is TGTGCCAGCAGCTACACGGGACAGGGCACAGATACGCAGTATTTT.

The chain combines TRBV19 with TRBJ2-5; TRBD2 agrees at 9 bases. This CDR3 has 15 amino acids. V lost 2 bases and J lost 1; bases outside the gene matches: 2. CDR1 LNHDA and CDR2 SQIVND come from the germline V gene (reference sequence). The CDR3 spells CASSILAGTQETQYF. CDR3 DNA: TGTGCCAGTAGTATACTAGCGGGGACCCAAGAGACCCAGTACTTC.

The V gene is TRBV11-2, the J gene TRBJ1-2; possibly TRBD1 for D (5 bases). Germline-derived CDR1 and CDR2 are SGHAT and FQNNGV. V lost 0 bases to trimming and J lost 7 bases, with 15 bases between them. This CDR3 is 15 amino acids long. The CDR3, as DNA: TGTGCCAGCAGCTTAGAGGCAGGGATAGTGGGTGGCTACACCTTC. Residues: CASSLEAGIVGGYTF.

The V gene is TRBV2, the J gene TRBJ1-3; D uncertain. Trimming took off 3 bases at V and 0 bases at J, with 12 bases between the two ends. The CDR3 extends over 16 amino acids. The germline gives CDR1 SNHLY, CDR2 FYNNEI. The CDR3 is CASSDEGGFSGNTIYF. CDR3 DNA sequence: TGTGCCAGCAGTGATGAGGGCGGATTCTCTGGAAACACCATATATTTT. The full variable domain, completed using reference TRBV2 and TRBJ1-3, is EPEVTQTPSHQVTQMGQEVILRCVPISNHLYFYWYRQILGQKVEFLVSFYNNEISEKSEIFDDQFSVERPDGSNFTLKIRSTKLEDSAMYFCASSDEGGFSGNTIYFGEGSWLTVV.

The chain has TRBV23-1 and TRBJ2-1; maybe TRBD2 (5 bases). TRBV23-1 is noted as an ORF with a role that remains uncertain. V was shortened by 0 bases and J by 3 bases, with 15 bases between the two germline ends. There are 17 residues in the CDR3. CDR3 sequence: CASSQSGWRACYNEQFF. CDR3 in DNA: TGCGCCAGCAGTCAATCTGGGTGGCGGGCCTGCTACAATGAGCAGTTCTTC.

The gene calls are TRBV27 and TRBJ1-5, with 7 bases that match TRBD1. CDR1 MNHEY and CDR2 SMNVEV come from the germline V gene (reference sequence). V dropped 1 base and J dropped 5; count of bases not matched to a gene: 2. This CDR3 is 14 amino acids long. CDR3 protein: CASSLWTGHQPQHF. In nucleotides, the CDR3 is TGTGCCAGCAGTTTATGGACAGGTCATCAGCCCCAGCATTTT.

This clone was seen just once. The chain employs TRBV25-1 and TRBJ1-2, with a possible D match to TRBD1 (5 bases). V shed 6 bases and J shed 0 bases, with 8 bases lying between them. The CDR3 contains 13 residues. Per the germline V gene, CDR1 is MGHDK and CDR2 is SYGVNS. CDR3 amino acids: CASSKGTNYGYTF. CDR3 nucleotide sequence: TGTGCCAGCAGCAAGGGGACTAACTATGGCTACACCTTC.

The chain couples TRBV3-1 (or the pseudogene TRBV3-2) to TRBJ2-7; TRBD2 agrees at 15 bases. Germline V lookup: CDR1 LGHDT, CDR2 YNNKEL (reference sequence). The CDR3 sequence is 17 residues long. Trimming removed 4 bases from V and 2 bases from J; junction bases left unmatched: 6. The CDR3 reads CASSRGTSGRNPYEQYF. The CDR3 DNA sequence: TGTGCCAGCAGCCGCGGGACTAGCGGGAGGAACCCCTACGAGCAGTACTTC.

CDR3 in amino acids: CASTDRFGGRGGGNEQFF. In DNA, the CDR3 is TGTGCCAGCACCGACCGTTTCGGGGGTCGAGGTGGTGGGAATGAGCAGTTCTTC. The gene calls are TRBV7-3 and TRBJ2-1, with D maybe TRBD2 (6 bases). The CDR3 extends over 18 amino acids. Trimming removed 7 bases from V and 7 bases from J, with 29 bases in between. Germline V CDR1 and CDR2: SGHTA, FQGTGA.

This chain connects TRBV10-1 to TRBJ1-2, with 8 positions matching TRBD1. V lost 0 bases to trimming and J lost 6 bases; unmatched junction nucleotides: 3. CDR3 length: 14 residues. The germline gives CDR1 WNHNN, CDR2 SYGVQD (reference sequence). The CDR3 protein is CASSESRQGNGYTF. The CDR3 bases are TGCGCCAGCAGTGAGTCGAGACAGGGGAATGGCTACACCTTC.

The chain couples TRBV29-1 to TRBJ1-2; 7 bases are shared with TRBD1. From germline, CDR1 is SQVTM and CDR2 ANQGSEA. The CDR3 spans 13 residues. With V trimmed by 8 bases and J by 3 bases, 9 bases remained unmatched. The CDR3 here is CSTSTGWDYGYTF. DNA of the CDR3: TGCAGCACCTCGACAGGGTGGGACTATGGCTACACCTTC.

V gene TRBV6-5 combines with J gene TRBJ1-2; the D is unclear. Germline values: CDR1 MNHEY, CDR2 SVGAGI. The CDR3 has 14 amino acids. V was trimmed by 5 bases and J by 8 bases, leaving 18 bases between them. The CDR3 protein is CASSTTKDSGGYTF. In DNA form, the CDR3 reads TGTGCCAGCAGTACTACGAAGGACTCGGGAGGCTACACCTTC.

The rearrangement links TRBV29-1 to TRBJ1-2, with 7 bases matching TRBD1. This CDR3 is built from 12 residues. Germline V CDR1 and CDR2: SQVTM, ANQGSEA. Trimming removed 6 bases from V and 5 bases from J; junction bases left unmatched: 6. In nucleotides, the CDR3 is TGCAGCGTCTCCGGGACAGTATATGGCTACACCTTC. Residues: CSVSGTVYGYTF.